This T cell receptor (beta chain) derives from a study of OX40 agonist ivuxolimab in advanced cancers. About the full investigation: Ivuxolimab, which targeted the costimulatory receptor OX40 (CD134), was an agonistic, fully human IgG2 monoclonal antibody. Intravenous ivuxolimab was administered to patients every 2 weeks at six dose levels: 0.01, 0.1, 0.3, 1.5, 3 and 10 mg/kg. Of the roughly 52 dose-escalation patients, hepatocellular carcinoma was present in roughly 19, melanoma in about 15, renal cell carcinoma in 9 and head and neck cancer in 9. A male proportion of nearly 85% and a mean age of about 60 years, ranging from roughly 23 to 79, were recorded for the dose-escalation cohort. Prior anti-PD-1, anti-PD-L1 or anti-CTLA-4 therapy was permitted, and approximately 40% of dose-escalation patients had received checkpoint inhibitors. Partial responses occurred in three dose-escalation patients, of whom one had hepatocellular carcinoma and two had cutaneous melanoma. Peripheral TCRbeta sequencing was intended to test whether TCR sequence diversity was altered and clonal T-cell expansion was caused by ivuxolimab. The paper describes the monotherapy dose-escalation part (N ≈ 50 patients) of the phase I trial of ivuxolimab.

Of note for this clone: Its antigen is still unknown. Per-base qualities were not stored, and no clone one base away is much larger.

The trial excluded patients who had a history of autoimmune disease or were on systemic immunosuppression. Peripheral blood for TCR sequencing was collected from all dose cohorts at baseline, on cycle 4 day 1, and on cycle 7 day 1. Samples were obtained from an open-label, multicenter, first-in-human phase I dose-escalation trial of ivuxolimab. Adults with locally advanced or metastatic melanoma, renal cell carcinoma, hepatocellular carcinoma or head and neck squamous cell carcinoma were enrolled in the trial. Before TCR sequencing, CD4+ T cells and CD8+ T cells from peripheral blood were sorted into separate populations. CDR1 and CDR2 were assigned from the germline V gene as SGHVS and FNYEAQ. Compared with germline, V lacks 0 bases and J lacks 4 bases; bases without a gene match: 8. Reading from cysteine to phenylalanine, the CDR3 counts 16 amino acids. Here the CDR3 DNA is all that survives: 48 bases in frame from base 1.

Genomic DNA was extracted from sorted cells for sequencing of the TCRbeta CDR3 region. The immunoSEQ Assay was used to sequence the TCRbeta CDR3 regions. In TCRdb, the immuneACCESS table is reduced to in-frame sequences with V and J assigned. These tables do not hold every clone; where another copy was compared, an unresolved V gene accounts for under half, and the others remain unexplained. For this sample there are 70,000 to 95,000 clones; about 94% appear just once. Roughly 20% of the sample is taken by the ten largest. On the study overall, not on this receptor specifically: Low levels of normalized T-cell clonal expansion were also shown by some nonresponding patients. The antigen specificity of the peripheral T cells that underwent clonal expansion was not determined. In the 0.1-3.0 mg/kg groups, partial responders had among the lowest normalized peripheral clonal expansion, particularly in CD8+ T cells. At doses of 0.1 to 3.0 mg/kg, clonal expansion of both CD4+ and CD8+ blood T cells was observed from baseline to week 6. After ivuxolimab, expanded clones were on average more numerous among CD8+ T cells than among CD4+ T cells.

The chain links TRBV7-6 with TRBJ2-7, with 8 central nucleotides matching TRBD1. The sample was CD4+ or CD8+ T cells sorted from blood, taken in a trial of the OX40 agonist ivuxolimab. This receptor was taken from an adult with an advanced solid tumor such as melanoma, head and neck, liver or kidney cancer. The CDR3 is CASSLAWGTGEYEQYF. The sequenced DNA: TGTGCCAGCAGCTTAGCGTGGGGGACAGGAGAGTACGAGCAGTACTTC.